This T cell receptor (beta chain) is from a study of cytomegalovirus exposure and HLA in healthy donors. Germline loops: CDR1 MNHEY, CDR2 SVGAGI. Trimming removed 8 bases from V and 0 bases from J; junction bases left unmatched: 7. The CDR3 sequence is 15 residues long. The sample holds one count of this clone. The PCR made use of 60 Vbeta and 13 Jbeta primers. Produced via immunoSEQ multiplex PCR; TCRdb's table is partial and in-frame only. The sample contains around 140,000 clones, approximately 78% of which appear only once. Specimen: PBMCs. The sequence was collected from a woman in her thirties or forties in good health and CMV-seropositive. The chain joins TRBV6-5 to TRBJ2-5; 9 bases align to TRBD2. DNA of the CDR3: TGTGCCAGCTCCAAACCTAGCGGGGACCAAGAGACCCAGTACTTC. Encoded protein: CASSKPSGDQETQYF.